A single sample gave rise to the 18 T cell receptor beta chains below, sequenced in a study of beta chain features in type 1 diabetes. Investigators reverse transcribed all isolated RNA, so they sequenced expressed TCRB transcripts. The repertoire was sequenced with immunoSEQ multiplex PCR; TCRdb's copy has only in-frame clones and lacks some. The data contain fewer than 650,000 clones, less than 20% of them seen just once; the ten biggest clones take up approximately 0.087%. Source material: naive CD4+ T cells from blood. The source is a man younger than 35 in good health.

This clone was seen a few times. Within the sample, other DNA sequences also encode this same CDR3. V and J are TRBV29-1 and TRBJ2-7; no clear D. The CDR3 is 11 amino acids. V lost 4 bases, J lost 0 bases, and 4 bases lay in between. The germline CDR1 and CDR2 sequences are SQVTM and ANQGSEA. The CDR3 loop is CSVGGSYEQYF. The CDR3 region has the DNA TGCAGCGTTGGGGGCTCCTACGAGCAGTACTTC.

The chain employs TRBV7-9 and TRBJ2-3; 8 positions agree with TRBD2. The CDR3 sequence is 15 residues long. With V trimmed by 2 bases and J by 3 bases, 4 bases remained unmatched. CDR1 SEHNR and CDR2 FQNEAQ come from the germline V gene (reference sequence). The CDR3 here is CASSLRRGATDTQYF. In DNA, the CDR3 is TGTGCCAGCAGCTTAAGGCGGGGGGCTACAGATACGCAGTATTTT.

The chain recombines TRBV6-5 with TRBJ1-1; 7 nucleotides line up with TRBD1. V lost 4 bases and J lost 4; bases outside the gene matches: 9. Germline V CDR1 and CDR2: MNHEY, SVGAGI. The CDR3 has 15 amino acids. CDR3 loop: CASSFLTGRATEAFF. For the CDR3, the DNA is TGTGCCAGCAGTTTCCTGACAGGGAGGGCCACTGAAGCTTTCTTT.

This clone was found a few times. Other DNA sequences in this sample translate to the same CDR3. This rearrangement joins TRBV29-1 to TRBJ1-1; D unresolved. This CDR3 has 12 amino acids. CDR1 is SQVTM, CDR2 ANQGSEA, per germline. The V end was cut by 4 bases, the J end by 3 bases, with 9 bases between. The CDR3 region has the DNA TGCAGCGTTGTCCGAGTAGACACTGAAGCTTTCTTT. It encodes CSVVRVDTEAFF. Using reference TRBV29-1 and TRBJ1-1 for the parts outside the CDR3, the full variable domain is SAVISQKPSRDICQRGTSLTIQCQVDSQVTMMFWYRQQPGQSLTLIATANQGSEATYESGFVIDKFPISRPNLTFSTLTVSNMSPEDSSIYLCSVVRVDTEAFFGQGTRLTVV.

This rearrangement joins TRBV9 to TRBJ2-7; D not resolved. The V gene lost 0 bases and the J gene lost 0 bases, with 10 bases spanning the gap. CDR1 is SGDLS and CDR2 is YYNGEE in the germline V gene. This CDR3 region has 15 residues. The CDR3 DNA follows: TGTGCCAGCAGCGTAGGTTCGCGGAGCTCCTACGAGCAGTACTTC. Its translation: CASSVGSRSSYEQYF. Full variable domain (missing parts from reference TRBV9 and TRBJ2-7): DSGVTQTPKHLITATGQRVTLRCSPRSGDLSVYWYQQSLDQGLQFLIQYYNGEERAKGNILERFSAQQFPDLHSELNLSSLELGDSALYFCASSVGSRSSYEQYFGPGTRLTVT.

This clone has a handful of counts. The V gene is TRBV6-4, the J gene TRBJ2-1; 9 bases map to TRBD1. The junction had 9 bases not matched to a gene; V was cut back by 1 base and J by 8 bases. This CDR3 contains 16 residues. Germline-derived CDR1 and CDR2 are MRHNA and SNTAGT. The CDR3: CASSDFPSRQGDEQFF. The CDR3 DNA reads TGTGCCAGCAGTGACTTCCCGAGTAGACAGGGGGATGAGCAGTTCTTC.

The CDR3 region has the DNA TGTGCCAGCAGCAACGCCCGGAAGAATGGCTACACCTTC. The encoded protein is CASSNARKNGYTF. The V call is TRBV21-1, the J call TRBJ1-2. TRBV21-1 is given as a pseudogene. The CDR3 has 13 residues.

This clone was counted between two and nine times. The chain links TRBV4-2 to TRBJ1-5; D remains ambiguous. V was pared by 3 bases and J by 2 bases, with 5 bases between. The V gene's germline CDR1 is LGHNA and CDR2 YNFKEQ. The CDR3 is 13 residues long. CDR3 protein: CASSQTRNQPQHF. The CDR3 nucleotides read TGTGCCAGCAGCCAGACCCGCAATCAGCCCCAGCATTTT.

CDR3: CAWSGRETQYF. As DNA, the CDR3 is TGTGCCTGGTCCGGCCGGGAGACCCAGTACTTC. The chain recombines TRBV30 with TRBJ2-5; the D is unclear. Germline lookup yields CDR1 GTSNPN and CDR2 SVGIG (reference sequence). Between the trimmed V and J ends, which lost 5 bases and 5 bases, there was a span of 9 bases. The CDR3 sequence is 11 residues long.

In its sample, this clone was seen a few times. The V and J genes are TRBV5-4 and TRBJ2-7, with D perhaps matching TRBD2 (5 bases). The CDR3 has 15 residues. V gave up 4 bases and J gave up 3 bases, with 17 bases separating them. From germline, CDR1 is SGHNT and CDR2 YYREEE (reference sequence). This CDR3 is CASSQPGVGNYEQYF. The CDR3 nucleotides are TGTGCCAGCAGCCAGCCCGGGGTAGGGAACTACGAGCAGTACTTC.

The chain couples TRBV5-1 to TRBJ2-5; 10 bases line up with TRBD1. With V trimmed by 4 bases and J by 5 bases, 8 bases remained unmatched. Germline V lookup: CDR1 SGHRS, CDR2 YFSETQ. This CDR3 contains 15 residues. CDR3 amino acids: CASSPGDRGTETQYF. The CDR3 DNA reads as TGCGCCAGCAGCCCAGGGGACAGGGGAACGGAGACCCAGTACTTC.

V is TRBV7-3 and J is TRBJ2-1; no clear D. CDR1 and CDR2 (germline): SGHTA, FQGTGA. Between the trimmed V and J ends, which lost 3 bases and 5 bases, there was a span of 14 bases. This CDR3 has 15 residues. CDR3: CASSFMAWANNEQFF. CDR3 DNA: TGTGCCAGCAGCTTCATGGCCTGGGCGAACAATGAGCAGTTCTTC.

The chain combines TRBV11-2 with TRBJ2-5, with a possible D match to TRBD1 (5 bases). The CDR3 has 14 amino acids. Trimming took off 3 bases at V and 4 bases at J, with 12 bases between the two ends. Germline V gene sequence: CDR1 SGHAT, CDR2 FQNNGV. The CDR3 loop reads CASSFQGRSETQYF. CDR3 nucleotides: TGTGCCAGCAGCTTTCAGGGTCGATCAGAGACCCAGTACTTC.

This clone was counted a few times. A read error may account for a junction end that differs from germline. This chain uses TRBV4-2 with TRBJ2-3; TRBD1 might be the D (5 bases). Looked up from germline, CDR1 is LGHNA and CDR2 is YNFKEQ. This CDR3 contains 15 residues. The CDR3 reads CASSQQGSQGRRQDF. The CDR3, as DNA: TGTGCCAGCAGCCAACAGGGATCCCAGGGCAGGCGACAAGATTTT.

This clone was observed a handful of times. The chain uses TRBV7-2 and TRBJ2-1, with 8 bases identical to TRBD2. The CDR3 length is 16 residues. Trimming removed 2 bases from V and 6 bases from J; junction bases left unmatched: 9. Per germline, CDR1 SGHTA and CDR2 FQGNSA. As DNA, the CDR3 is TGTGCCAGCAGCTTATTCTCCCCTAGCGGGTCCAATGAGCAGTTCTTC. Encoded protein: CASSLFSPSGSNEQFF. Full variable domain (rest looked up from reference TRBV7-2 and TRBJ2-1): GAGVSQSPSNKVTEKGKDVELRCDPISGHTALYWYRQSLGQGLEFLIYFQGNSAPDKSGLPSDRFSAERTGGSVSTLTIQRTQQEDSAVYLCASSLFSPSGSNEQFFGPGTRLTVL.

The J gene is TRBJ1-2, the V gene TRBV7-3; unclear D gene. Looked up from germline, CDR1 is SGHTA and CDR2 is FQGTGA. The CDR3 covers 13 residues. The V and J ends lost 1 base and 8 bases respectively, with 11 bases between them. The CDR3 DNA is TGTGCCAGCAGCTTAATCGCTGGTAGGGGCTACACCTTC. Translation: CASSLIAGRGYTF.

This clone has more than one count but fewer than ten. This chain links TRBV5-1 with TRBJ1-5; TRBD1 matches 7 bases. The trim removed 0 bases at V and 6 bases at J, leaving 6 bases unmatched. The germline V gene has CDR1 SGHRS and CDR2 YFSETQ. The CDR3 runs 15 residues. CDR3 bases: TGCGCCAGCAGCTTGGAATCAGGGGGTGTTCAGCCCCAGCATTTT. This encodes CASSLESGGVQPQHF.

This rearrangement joins TRBV28 to TRBJ2-7; TRBD1 aligns across 9 bases. Germline-derived CDR1 and CDR2 are MDHEN and SYDVKM. This CDR3 comprises 15 residues. With V trimmed by 6 bases and J by 2 bases, 8 bases remained unmatched. The CDR3 reads CASRPGTGFAYEQYF. The CDR3 DNA is TGTGCCAGCAGACCCGGGACAGGGTTCGCCTACGAGCAGTACTTC.